One sample yielded the 5 T cell receptor beta chains listed below, sequenced in a study of blood T cell repertoires in COVID-19 (dated by TCRdb to the early 2020s). The receptor library was made with the immunoSEQ multiplex PCR assay. Entries here come from immuneACCESS through TCRdb and include only in-frame sequences with V and J called. Some clones fail to appear in such tables; in the studies checked, an unresolved V gene covers under half of the shortfall, and the cause of the remainder is unknown. This sample comprises approximately 160,000 clones, 75% to 90% of them detected only once. Approximately 4.7% of the sample lies in the top ten. The specimen was PBMCs or T cells enriched from blood (not recorded which). Source of these receptors: a woman between 50 and 59 years old who had recovered from COVID-19.

This chain links TRBV6-5 with TRBJ2-7; TRBD1 aligns across 10 bases. V lost 6 bases to trimming and J lost 7 bases; unmatched junction nucleotides: 9. The CDR3 has 14 residues. Germline-derived CDR1 and CDR2 are MNHEY and SVGAGI. The CDR3 loop reads CASSPRQGAGEQYV. CDR3 bases: TGTGCCAGCAGCCCACGACAGGGGGCAGGGGAGCAGTACGTC.

V and J are TRBV6-5 and TRBJ2-7; 7 positions match TRBD2. Germline-derived CDR1 and CDR2 are MNHEY and SVGAGI. The junction had 11 bases not matched to a gene; V was cut back by 5 bases and J by 7 bases. The CDR3 extends over 14 amino acids. CDR3 region: CASSPAGVSREQYV. CDR3 in DNA: TGTGCCAGCAGTCCCGCGGGAGTTTCTCGGGAGCAGTACGTC.

V and J are TRBV7-8 and TRBJ1-5; no definite D call. V was cut by 5 bases and J by 4 bases, with 15 bases left in between. The V gene's germline CDR1 is SGHVS and CDR2 FQNEAQ. The CDR3 runs 15 residues. The CDR3 nucleotides are TGTGCCAGCAGCATCTCGGGAAGCCGGAATCAGCCCCAGCATTTT. This sequence encodes CASSISGSRNQPQHF. Using reference TRBV7-8 and TRBJ1-5 for the parts outside the CDR3, the full variable domain is GAGVSQSPRYKVAKRGQDVALRCDPISGHVSLFWYQQALGQGPEFLTYFQNEAQLDKSGLPSDRFFAERPEGSVSTLKIQRTQQEDSAVYLCASSISGSRNQPQHFGDGTRLSIL.

The chain couples TRBV5-1 to TRBJ2-6; D is perhaps TRBD1 (6 bases). The germline V gene encodes CDR1 SGHRS and CDR2 YFSETQ. Deletions cut 7 bases from V and 0 bases from J, with 11 bases between. The CDR3 runs to 15 residues. The CDR3 region is CASGTSASGANVLTF. The CDR3 DNA reads TGCGCCAGCGGGACAAGCGCCTCTGGGGCCAACGTCCTGACTTTC.

This clone was observed a handful of times. The chain couples TRBV5-4 to TRBJ1-6; D might be TRBD1 (5 bases). The germline gives CDR1 SGHNT, CDR2 YYREEE (reference sequence). The CDR3 extends over 14 amino acids. Trimming removed 2 bases from V and 12 bases from J, with 15 bases in between. CDR3 DNA sequence: TGTGCCAGCAGCTTAAAGTCTACGGGGGAACCCCTCCACTTT. Protein: CASSLKSTGEPLHF. Full variable domain (outside the CDR3, taken from reference TRBV5-4 and TRBJ1-6): ETGVTQSPTHLIKTRGQQVTLRCSSQSGHNTVSWYQQALGQGPQFIFQYYREEENGRGNFPPRFSGLQFPNYSSELNVNALELDDSALYLCASSLKSTGEPLHFGNGTRLTVT.